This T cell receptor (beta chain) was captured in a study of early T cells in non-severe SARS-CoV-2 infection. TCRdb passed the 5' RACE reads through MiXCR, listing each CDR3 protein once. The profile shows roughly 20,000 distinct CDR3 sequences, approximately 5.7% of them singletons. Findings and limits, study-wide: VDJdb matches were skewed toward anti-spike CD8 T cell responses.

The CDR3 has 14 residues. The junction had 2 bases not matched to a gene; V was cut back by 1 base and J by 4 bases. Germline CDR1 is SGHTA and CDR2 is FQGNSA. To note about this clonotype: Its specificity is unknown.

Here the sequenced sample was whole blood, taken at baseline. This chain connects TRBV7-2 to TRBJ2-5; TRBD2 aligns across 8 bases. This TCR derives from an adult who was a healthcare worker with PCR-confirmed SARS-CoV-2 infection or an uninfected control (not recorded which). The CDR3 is CASSLGAGGETQYF. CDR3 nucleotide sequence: TGTGCCAGCAGCTTAGGGGCGGGGGGAGAGACCCAGTACTTC.